This T cell receptor (beta chain) is from a study of response to subunit inactivated influenza vaccine. Study results and caveats: The authors put forward the suggestion that each seasonal influenza vaccination may bring in only a limited number of new T cells.

TCRdb processed the RT-PCR reads anew with MiXCR; each CDR3 protein has one entry. The sample lists hundreds of thousands of distinct CDR3 sequences, less than 20% seen once, with 9.5% to 13% in the top ten. The CDR3 spans 17 residues. Germline lookup yields CDR1 SGHRS and CDR2 YFSETQ. V lost 0 bases to trimming and J lost 1 base; unmatched junction nucleotides: 7. In this sample, this clonotype turned up many times. What it binds is not known. The TCR comes from a man in his fifties or sixties who received an inactivated influenza vaccine. The rearrangement uses TRBV5-1 and TRBJ1-2, with 9 bases matching TRBD1. The sequencing used PBMCs from blood, collected about 5 days after vaccination. CDR3 sequence: CASSLAYPDRGNYGYTF. The CDR3 DNA sequence: TGCGCCAGCAGCTTGGCCTACCCGGACAGGGGTAACTATGGCTACACCTTC.